The sequence of this T cell receptor beta chain was determined in a study of cytomegalovirus exposure and HLA in healthy donors. There are 16 residues in the CDR3. Germline assignment: CDR1 LNHDA and CDR2 SQIVND (reference sequence). The V end was cut by 1 base, the J end by 4 bases, with 13 bases between. The PCR was carried out with 60 Vbeta primers and 13 Jbeta primers. The protocol was immunoSEQ multiplex PCR, while the TCRdb copy is restricted to in-frame clones and leaves out a portion. This table has under 300,000 clones, 84% appearing once. The study's findings and limits: CMV antigen specificity was confirmed in vitro for three CMV-associated chains. Reports indicated that the classifier achieved high specificity and sensitivity in diagnosing cytomegalovirus status. In most subjects, TCR beta sequences reportedly gave accurate predictions of HLA-A and HLA-B alleles.

This clone occurred once. Its specificity is unknown. Unrecorded immune exposures were likely, despite nominal health at sampling. Source material: PBMCs. The source of this sequence is a middle-aged woman in good health and CMV-seropositive. The chain uses TRBV19 and TRBJ2-2, with D unresolved. The CDR3 nucleotides are TGTGCCAGTAGTATAGGGTGGGCAGGCGCCACCGGGGAGCTGTTTTTT. Translating gives CASSIGWAGATGELFF.